These T cell receptor beta chains were read from a single sample in a study of cytomegalovirus exposure and HLA in healthy donors. Data came from immunoSEQ multiplex PCR; TCRdb stores just in-frame clones and leaves some out. This table holds 150,000 to 200,000 clones. Material for sequencing was PBMCs. Receptors originate from a boy aged 5 to 17 in good health and CMV-seronegative. CDR3s include the opening cysteine and the closing phenylalanine or tryptophan.

CDR3: CASSLGDSQETQYF
V: TRBV5-4
J: TRBJ2-5

CDR3: CASSLTPAGASTDTQYF
V: TRBV27
J: TRBJ2-3

CDR3: CASSPQGNNEVYEQYF
V: TRBV4-2
J: TRBJ2-7

CDR3: CASSTSQGLSNEQFF
V: TRBV19
J: TRBJ2-1

CDR3: CASSDRPGLSTYEQYF
V: TRBV27
J: TRBJ2-7

CDR3: CASSLGFPPGGGTDTQYF
V: TRBV7-3
J: TRBJ2-3

CDR3: CASSLEVFDTEAFF
V: TRBV5-1
J: TRBJ1-1

CDR3: CASSTPWTGEDEKLFF
V: TRBV28
J: TRBJ1-4

CDR3: CASSLRGRNTGELFF
V: TRBV13
J: TRBJ2-2

CDR3: CASSFGTGAWNEQFF
V: TRBV11-2
J: TRBJ2-1

CDR3: CASSINRDRLSLSRYGYTF
V: TRBV5-6
J: TRBJ1-2

CDR3: CASSPLGEWGTDTQYF
V: TRBV11-2
J: TRBJ2-3

CDR3: CASSLGSSGGFQETQYF
V: TRBV5-4
J: TRBJ2-5

CDR3: CASSGRGLGEKLFF
V: TRBV9
J: TRBJ1-4

CDR3: CSDLGQGNYGYTF
V: TRBV29-1
J: TRBJ1-2

CDR3: CASSRRENYGYTF
V: TRBV7-9
J: TRBJ1-2

CDR3: CASSAGPMGQGKDEQYF
V: TRBV5-1
J: .

CDR3: CASSLGGRDTQYF
V: TRBV7-6
J: TRBJ2-3

CDR3: CASSLQGAHEQYF
V: TRBV5-6
J: .

CDR3: CASSLGTGGRQPQHF
V: TRBV5-6
J: TRBJ1-5

CDR3: CASRHFRGQNKNTEAFF
V: TRBV28
J: TRBJ1-1

CDR3: CASSLYNAEKLFF
V: TRBV27
J: TRBJ1-4

CDR3: CASSDSYNSPLHF
V: TRBV7-9
J: TRBJ1-6

CDR3: CATGRVLTGANVLTF
V: TRBV2
J: TRBJ2-6

CDR3: CASSGQPFQETQYF
V: TRBV27
J: TRBJ2-5

CDR3: CASTIGGADQPQHF
V: TRBV19
J: TRBJ1-5

CDR3: CASGLVGGDTQYF
V: TRBV12-5
J: TRBJ2-3

CDR3: CASSRRQTANTGELFF
V: TRBV11-3
J: TRBJ2-2

CDR3: CASDRTGVEKLFF
V: TRBV2
J: TRBJ1-4

CDR3: CSVALALNTEAFF
V: TRBV29-1
J: TRBJ1-1

CDR3: CASSLDRGISKVAVQFF
V: TRBV7-8
J: TRBJ2-1

CDR3: CTSSQDQEVRGTEAFF
V: TRBV1
J: TRBJ1-1